The rows below give T cell receptor beta chains drawn from one sample of a study of blood T cell repertoires in COVID-19. This table comes from immunoSEQ multiplex PCR, and its TCRdb copy is limited to in-frame clones, with some not included. The sample includes about 300,000 clones, over 75% seen only once; the top ten take about 4.2%. Sequences were obtained from PBMCs or T cells enriched from blood (not recorded which). The receptor source for this set is a man between 25 and 39 years old who had recovered from COVID-19. The CDR3 runs from the conserved cysteine through the conserved F or W. A D gene is named only where the DNA matches it firmly.

v_gene	d_gene	j_gene	CDR3nt	CDR3aa
TRBV6-6	NA	TRBJ1-5	TGTGCCAGCAGTTACACCGGAGACAATCAGCCCCAGCATTTT	CASSYTGDNQPQHF
TRBV15	NA	TRBJ1-2	TGTGCCACCAGCTCAAGATTAACAGGTTTAGGCTACACCTTC	CATSSRLTGLGYTF
TRBV11-2	NA	TRBJ1-1	TGTGCCAGCAGCTCCCCTCGGGCTTTCTTT	CASSSPRAFF
TRBV6-5	NA	TRBJ1-2	TGTGCCAGCAGTTACTCTTCGGGTCGATATGGCTACACCTTC	CASSYSSGRYGYTF
TRBV6-5	NA	TRBJ1-6	TGTGCCAGCAGGGACAGATTAAGTTCACCCCTCCACTTT	CASRDRLSSPLHF
TRBV19	TRBD1	TRBJ2-7	TGTGCCAGTAGTCCCCGACAGGGGAGCTACGAGCAGTACTTC	CASSPRQGSYEQYF
TRBV6-1	TRBD2	TRBJ2-5	TGTGCCAGCAGTGGAGGGGGACTAGCGGGAGGAGAGACCCAGTACTTC	CASSGGGLAGGETQYF
TRBV29-1	TRBD1	TRBJ2-1	TGCAGCGTTGTGGGACAGAGCTCCTACAATGAGCAGTTCTTC	CSVVGQSSYNEQFF
TRBV20-1	NA	TRBJ2-4	TGCAGTCTCGCAGGGCTGAGTCAGTACTTC	CSLAGLSQYF
TRBV6-4	NA	TRBJ1-4	TGTGCCAGCAGTCAAGACAGGTGCTTACTGTTTTTT	CASSQDRCLLFF
TRBV28	NA	TRBJ2-5	TGTGCCAGCAGTTTTTCCCCCGGGCAAGAGACCCAGTACTTC	CASSFSPGQETQYF
TRBV5-5	TRBD1	TRBJ2-3	TGTGCCAGCAGCGGAGTGCCGGGTGAGGACAGGGTCAGCACAGATACGCAGTATTTT	CASSGVPGEDRVSTDTQYF
TRBV7-8	NA	TRBJ1-4	TGTGCCAGCAGCCACGGGAGGAGAGAAGGGTTTAATGAAAAACTGTTTTTT	CASSHGRREGFNEKLFF
TRBV5-1	NA	TRBJ1-1	TGCGCCAGCAGAATGACACGGTCGAACACTGAAGCTTTCTTT	CASRMTRSNTEAFF
TRBV5-1	TRBD2	TRBJ2-5	TGCGCCAGCAGCTCTAGCGGACTGCAGTTCCAAGAGACCCAGTACTTC	CASSSSGLQFQETQYF
TRBV19	NA	TRBJ1-2	TGTGCCAGTCGCCCCGTGGGGCTGAAGGGGTACACCTTC	CASRPVGLKGYTF
TRBV15	NA	TRBJ1-2	TGTGCCACCAGCGCTAGGATCTTCCCCTATGGCTACACCTTC	CATSARIFPYGYTF
TRBV6-1	NA	TRBJ2-7	TGTGCCAGCAGTGAAGCAAGGCAGGGCTACTACGAGCAGTACTTC	CASSEARQGYYEQYF